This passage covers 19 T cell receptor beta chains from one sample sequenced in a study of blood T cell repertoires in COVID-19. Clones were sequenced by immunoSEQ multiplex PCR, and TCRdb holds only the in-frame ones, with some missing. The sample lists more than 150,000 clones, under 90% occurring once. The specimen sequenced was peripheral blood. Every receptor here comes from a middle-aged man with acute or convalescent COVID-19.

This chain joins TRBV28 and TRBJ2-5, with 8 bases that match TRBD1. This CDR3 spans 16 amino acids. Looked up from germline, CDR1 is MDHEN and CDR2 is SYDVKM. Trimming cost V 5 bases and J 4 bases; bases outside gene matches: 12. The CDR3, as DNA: TGTGCCAGCAGTCTCGACAGGGGTCGGAGCGGAGAGACCCAGTACTTC. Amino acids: CASSLDRGRSGETQYF.

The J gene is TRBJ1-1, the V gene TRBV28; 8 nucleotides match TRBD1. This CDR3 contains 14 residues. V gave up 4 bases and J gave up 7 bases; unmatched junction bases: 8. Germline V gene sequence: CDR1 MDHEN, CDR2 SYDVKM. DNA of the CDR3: TGTGCCAGCAGTTCCCTCCGGGACAGGCTTGAAGCTTTCTTT. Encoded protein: CASSSLRDRLEAFF.

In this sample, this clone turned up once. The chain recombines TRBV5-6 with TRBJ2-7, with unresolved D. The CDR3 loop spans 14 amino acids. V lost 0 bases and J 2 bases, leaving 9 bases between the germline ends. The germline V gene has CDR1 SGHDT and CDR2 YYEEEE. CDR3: CASSLAVETYEQYF. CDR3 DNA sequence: TGTGCCAGCAGCTTGGCCGTGGAGACCTACGAGCAGTACTTC. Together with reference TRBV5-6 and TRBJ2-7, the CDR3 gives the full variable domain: DAGVTQSPTHLIKTRGQQVTLRCSPKSGHDTVSWYQQALGQGPQFIFQYYEEEERQRGNFPDRFSGHQFPNYSSELNVNALLLGDSALYLCASSLAVETYEQYFGPGTRLTVT.

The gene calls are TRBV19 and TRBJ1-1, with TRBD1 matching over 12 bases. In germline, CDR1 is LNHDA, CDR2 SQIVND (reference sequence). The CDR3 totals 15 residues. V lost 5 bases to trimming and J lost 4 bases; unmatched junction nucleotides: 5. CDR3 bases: TGTGCCAGTAGTGTCGGGACAGGGGGCACCACTGAAGCTTTCTTT. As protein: CASSVGTGGTTEAFF.

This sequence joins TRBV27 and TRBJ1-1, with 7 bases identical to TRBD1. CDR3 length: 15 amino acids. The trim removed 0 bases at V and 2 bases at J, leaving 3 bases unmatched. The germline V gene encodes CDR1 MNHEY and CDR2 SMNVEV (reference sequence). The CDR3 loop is CASSLSVGGNTEAFF. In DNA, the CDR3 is TGTGCCAGCAGTTTATCGGTAGGGGGCAACACTGAAGCTTTCTTT.

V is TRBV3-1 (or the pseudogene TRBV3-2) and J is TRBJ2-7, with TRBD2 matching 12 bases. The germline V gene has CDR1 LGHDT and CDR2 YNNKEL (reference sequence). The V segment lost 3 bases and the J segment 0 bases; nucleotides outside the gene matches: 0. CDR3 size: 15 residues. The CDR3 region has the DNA TGTGCCAGCAGCCAGACTAGCGGGGGCTCCTACGAGCAGTACTTC. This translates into CASSQTSGGSYEQYF.

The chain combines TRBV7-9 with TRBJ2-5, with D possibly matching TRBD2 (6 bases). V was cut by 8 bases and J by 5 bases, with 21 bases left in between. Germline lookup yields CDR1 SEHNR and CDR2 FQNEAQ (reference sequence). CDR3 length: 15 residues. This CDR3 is CASGPLTGDGETQYF. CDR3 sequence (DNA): TGTGCCAGCGGGCCTTTAACGGGGGACGGGGAGACCCAGTACTTC.

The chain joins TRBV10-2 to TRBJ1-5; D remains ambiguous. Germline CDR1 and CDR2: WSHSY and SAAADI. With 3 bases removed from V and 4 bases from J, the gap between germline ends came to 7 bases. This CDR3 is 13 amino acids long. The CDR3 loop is CASSDSPNQPQHF. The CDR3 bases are TGCGCCAGCAGTGATTCCCCGAATCAGCCCCAGCATTTT.

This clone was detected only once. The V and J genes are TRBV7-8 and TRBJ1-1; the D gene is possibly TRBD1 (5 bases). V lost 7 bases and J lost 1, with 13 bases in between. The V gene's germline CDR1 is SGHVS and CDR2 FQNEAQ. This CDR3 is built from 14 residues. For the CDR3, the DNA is TGTGCCAGCACCCCGCTTAGGGGGAACACTGAAGCTTTCTTT. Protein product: CASTPLRGNTEAFF. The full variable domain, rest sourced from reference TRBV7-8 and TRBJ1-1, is GAGVSQSPRYKVAKRGQDVALRCDPISGHVSLFWYQQALGQGPEFLTYFQNEAQLDKSGLPSDRFFAERPEGSVSTLKIQRTQQEDSAVYLCASTPLRGNTEAFFGQGTRLTVV.

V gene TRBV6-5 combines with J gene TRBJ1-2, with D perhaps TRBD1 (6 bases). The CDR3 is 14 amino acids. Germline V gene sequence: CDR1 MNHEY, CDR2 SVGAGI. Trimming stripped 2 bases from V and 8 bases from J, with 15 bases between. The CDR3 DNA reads TGTGCCAGCAGTTACGATCAGGGGTGGAGAGGCTACACCTTC. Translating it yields CASSYDQGWRGYTF.

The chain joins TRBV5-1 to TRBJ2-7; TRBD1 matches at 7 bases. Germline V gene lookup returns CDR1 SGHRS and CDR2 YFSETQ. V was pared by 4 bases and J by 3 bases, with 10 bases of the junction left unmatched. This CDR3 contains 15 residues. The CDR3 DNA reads TGCGCCAGCAGCCTGGACGCAGGGGGTTTCTACGAGCAGTACTTC. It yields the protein CASSLDAGGFYEQYF.

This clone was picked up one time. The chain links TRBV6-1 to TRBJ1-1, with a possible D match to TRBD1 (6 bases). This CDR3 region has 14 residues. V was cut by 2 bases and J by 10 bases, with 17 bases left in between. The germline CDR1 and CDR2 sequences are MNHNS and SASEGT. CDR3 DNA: TGTGCCAGCAGTGAAAGCTCCTTTTCAGGGGTAGCTTTCTTT. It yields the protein CASSESSFSGVAFF.

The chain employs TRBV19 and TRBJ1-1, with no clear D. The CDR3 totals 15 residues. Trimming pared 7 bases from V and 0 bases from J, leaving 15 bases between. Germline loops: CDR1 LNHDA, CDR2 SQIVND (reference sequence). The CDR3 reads CASNVRRSMNTEAFF. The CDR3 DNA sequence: TGTGCCAGTAACGTTCGACGGAGCATGAACACTGAAGCTTTCTTT.

The CDR3 protein is CASSTIGPPRRLAGPNTGELFF. The CDR3 coding sequence is TGTGCCAGCAGCACAATCGGCCCCCCCCGAAGGCTAGCGGGACCGAACACCGGGGAGCTGTTTTTT. The V call is TRBV21-1, the J call TRBJ2-2; the table's TRBD2 call for D was not verified on the DNA. TRBV21-1 is deemed a pseudogene. The CDR3 spans 22 residues.

DNA for the CDR3: TGTGCCAGCAGCTCCGTCCGCAGGGTCAGAGAGACCCAGTACTTC. Protein: CASSSVRRVRETQYF. The rearrangement links TRBV13 to TRBJ2-5; tentative D call: TRBD1 (5 bases). Germline CDR1 and CDR2: PRHDT and FYEKMQ (reference sequence). CDR3 size: 15 residues. Trimming left V 4 bases short and J 4 bases short, with 16 bases between.

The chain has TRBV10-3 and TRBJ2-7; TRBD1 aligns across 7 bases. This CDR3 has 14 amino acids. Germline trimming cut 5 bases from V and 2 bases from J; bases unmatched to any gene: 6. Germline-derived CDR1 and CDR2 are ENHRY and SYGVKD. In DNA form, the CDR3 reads TGTGCCATCAGTCAGGGGGTTCAGGCCTACGAGCAGTACTTC. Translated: CAISQGVQAYEQYF.

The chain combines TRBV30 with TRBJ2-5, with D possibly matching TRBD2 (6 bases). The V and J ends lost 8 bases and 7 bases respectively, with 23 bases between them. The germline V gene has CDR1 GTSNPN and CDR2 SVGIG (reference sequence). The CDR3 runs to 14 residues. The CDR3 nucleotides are TGTGCCCTACACCGAGGGGCGGGGCTCCTGACCCAGTACTTC. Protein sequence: CALHRGAGLLTQYF.

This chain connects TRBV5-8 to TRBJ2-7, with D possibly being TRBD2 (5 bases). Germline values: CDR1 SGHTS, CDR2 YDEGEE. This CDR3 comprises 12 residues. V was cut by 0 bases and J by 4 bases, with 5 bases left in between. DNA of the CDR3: TGTGCCAGCAGCTTGGGAGGGTACGAGCAGTACTTC. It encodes CASSLGGYEQYF.

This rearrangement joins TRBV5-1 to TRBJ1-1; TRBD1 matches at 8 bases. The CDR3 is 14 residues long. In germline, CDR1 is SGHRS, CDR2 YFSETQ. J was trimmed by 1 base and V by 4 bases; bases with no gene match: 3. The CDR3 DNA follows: TGCGCCAGCAGCACTGGGACAGGGAACACTGAAGCTTTCTTT. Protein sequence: CASSTGTGNTEAFF. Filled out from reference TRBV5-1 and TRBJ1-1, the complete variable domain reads KAGVTQTPRYLIKTRGQQVTLSCSPISGHRSVSWYQQTPGQGLQFLFEYFSETQRNKGNFPGRFSGRQFSNSRSEMNVSTLELGDSALYLCASSTGTGNTEAFFGQGTRLTVV.